This T cell receptor beta chain originates from a study of post-analysis software for immune sequencing data. General study findings and limits: Patients had higher frequencies than controls of five or six TRBV segments, including TRBV5-6, TRBV5-1 and TRBV20-1.

Prepared libraries of TCR beta cDNA carried unique molecular identifiers. One entry per CDR3 protein results from TCRdb running MiXCR on the PCR reads. The profile shows about 760,000 distinct CDR3 sequences, 30% of them singletons. The CDR3 consists of 15 residues. Looked up from germline, CDR1 is SGHRS and CDR2 is YFSETQ. As concerns this clonotype: The antigen is unknown. Its ends do not fully match the called genes, so a read error is possible.

The TCR was taken from a girl aged 10 to 17 with multiple sclerosis. Sequenced input: blood. The rearrangement uses TRBV5-1 and TRBJ1-1, with unresolved D. CDR3 residues: CASSLGGVGNTEAFF. The CDR3 nucleotides are TGCGCCAGCAGCTTGGGAGGAGTCGGGAACACTGAGGCTTTCTTT.